The TCR beta chain described here comes from a study of blood T cells in healthy people across ages. Alongside a J-beta primer mix, a sample-barcoded 5' primer served in a second PCR lasting 7 to 11 cycles. TCRdb reprocessed the 5' RACE reads with MiXCR, giving one entry per CDR3 protein. Of over a million distinct CDR3 sequences in the sample, about 43% were seen once. With 7 bases removed from V and 8 bases from J, the gap between germline ends came to 17 bases. The CDR3 loop spans 13 amino acids. Germline V gene data show CDR1 as SQVTM and CDR2 as ANQGSEA. Sample: blood. This rearrangement joins TRBV29-1 to TRBJ1-4; D ambiguous. This clonotype was obtained from a woman between 18 and 29 years old in good health. CDR3 DNA: TGCAGCGCCCTCCTTAGACGGAGGGAAAAACTGTTTTTT. Translating it yields CSALLRRREKLFF.